This entry lists 15 T cell receptor beta chains sequenced from one sample in a study of blood T cell repertoires in COVID-19. Clones were read by immunoSEQ multiplex PCR, and TCRdb kept only the in-frame ones, dropping some. In the table there are roughly 250,000 clones, roughly 88% of which are singletons. The sequenced sample consisted of PBMCs or T cells enriched from blood (not recorded which). Source of these receptors: a woman in her 30s who had recovered from COVID-19.

V usage is TRBV10-3 and J usage is TRBJ2-1, with TRBD2 matching over 7 bases. The length of the CDR3 is 16 residues. The germline gives CDR1 ENHRY, CDR2 SYGVKD. V gave up 3 bases and J gave up 9 bases; unmatched junction bases: 14. The CDR3 region is CAISDPDGGRVAEQFF. In DNA, the CDR3 is TGTGCCATCAGTGACCCTGACGGGGGGAGGGTCGCTGAGCAGTTCTTC.

The chain employs TRBV18 and TRBJ2-6; TRBD1 is a possible D gene (6 bases). V was trimmed by 3 bases and J by 3 bases, leaving 12 bases between them. Germline V gene data show CDR1 as KGHSH and CDR2 as LQKENI. The CDR3 loop spans 16 amino acids. The CDR3 region has the DNA TGTGCCAGCTCACCGTCAGAGGGGGTTGGGGCCAACGTCCTGACTTTC. As protein: CASSPSEGVGANVLTF.

The chain is built from TRBV1 and TRBJ2-1; TRBD2 is the table's D call, not checked against the DNA. TRBV1 is a pseudogene. The CDR3 covers 19 residues. The CDR3 DNA reads TGCACCAGCAGCCCGGGGACTAGCGGGGGGGCCAAGGGCTGCAATGAGCAGTTCTTC. This translates into CTSSPGTSGGAKGCNEQFF.

The rearrangement uses TRBV28 and TRBJ1-4, with D maybe TRBD1 (6 bases). CDR3 size: 17 residues. With 3 bases removed from V and 3 bases from J, the gap between germline ends came to 17 bases. Germline-derived CDR1 and CDR2 are MDHEN and SYDVKM. The CDR3 DNA reads as TGTGCCAGCAGTTTTCGGCTACCCAGGGGCTCTAATGAAAAACTGTTTTTT. This sequence encodes CASSFRLPRGSNEKLFF.

The V and J genes are TRBV6-1 and TRBJ2-3; D is perhaps TRBD2 (6 bases). The germline CDR1 and CDR2 sequences are MNHNS and SASEGT. CDR3 size: 16 residues. V lost 2 bases and J lost 0, with 12 bases in between. The CDR3 sequence: CASSETGLPSTDTQYF. DNA for the CDR3: TGTGCCAGCAGTGAAACGGGACTCCCAAGCACAGATACGCAGTATTTT.

The chain recombines TRBV5-1 with TRBJ2-1, with 12 bases matching TRBD2. The germline V gene encodes CDR1 SGHRS and CDR2 YFSETQ. V gave up 4 bases and J gave up 9 bases; unmatched junction bases: 8. CDR3 size: 15 residues. CDR3 bases: TGCGCCAGCAGCGCCCTAGCGGGAGGGCCCCTTGAGCAGTTCTTC. This translates into CASSALAGGPLEQFF.

The chain recombines TRBV4-2 with TRBJ2-2, with TRBD2 matching over 15 bases. This CDR3 has 17 residues. The germline gives CDR1 LGHNA, CDR2 YNFKEQ. The J segment lost 5 bases and the V segment lost 3 bases, leaving 4 bases of the junction unmatched. The CDR3 sequence: CASSQAGLAGGTGELFF. CDR3 nucleotide sequence: TGTGCCAGCAGCCAGGCGGGACTAGCGGGGGGTACCGGGGAGCTGTTTTTT.

The chain combines TRBV5-5 with TRBJ2-4; 8 bases line up with TRBD2. The V and J ends lost 4 bases and 8 bases, in that order; junction bases with no gene match: 8. Germline loops: CDR1 SGHKS, CDR2 YYEKEE (reference sequence). The CDR3 runs 14 residues. The CDR3: CASSPPGTRDIQYF. For the CDR3, the DNA is TGTGCCAGCAGCCCCCCCGGGACTAGAGACATTCAGTACTTC.

The chain employs TRBV29-1 and TRBJ1-2; 8 bases fit TRBD1. J gave up 4 bases and V 3 bases, and 7 bases lay outside the gene matches. CDR3 length: 14 amino acids. Germline V CDR1 and CDR2: SQVTM, ANQGSEA. The DNA of the CDR3 is TGCAGCGTTGATGACACAGGGGGGGGCTATGGCTACACCTTC. Protein product: CSVDDTGGGYGYTF.

V and J are TRBV4-1 and TRBJ2-5; TRBD1 agrees at 10 bases. The CDR3 is 15 amino acids. The V and J ends lost 2 bases and 5 bases, in that order; junction bases with no gene match: 5. Germline assignment: CDR1 MGHRA and CDR2 YSYEKL. The CDR3 nucleotides read TGCGCCAGCAGCCAAACCGGGACAGGGGTGGAGACCCAGTACTTC. Protein sequence: CASSQTGTGVETQYF.

The sample holds one count of this clone. CDR3 in amino acids: CASSTQGNPGNTIYF. For the CDR3, the DNA is TGTGCCAGCAGTACCCAGGGTAATCCTGGAAACACCATATATTTT. The J gene is TRBJ1-3, the V gene TRBV27; TRBD1 is a possible D gene (5 bases). The V gene's germline CDR1 is MNHEY and CDR2 SMNVEV (reference sequence). Trimming took 5 bases from V and 2 from J, leaving 13 bases between them. This CDR3 spans 15 amino acids.

A few counts support this clone. V gene TRBV3-1 (or the pseudogene TRBV3-2) combines with J gene TRBJ1-5, with TRBD1 as a possible D gene (5 bases). V was trimmed by 1 base and J by 8 bases, leaving 15 bases between them. The CDR3 length is 15 residues. Looked up from germline, CDR1 is LGHDT and CDR2 is YNNKEL (reference sequence). CDR3 protein: CASSQGEGLVEPQHF. The CDR3 nucleotides read TGTGCCAGCAGCCAAGGGGAGGGACTTGTGGAGCCCCAGCATTTT.

The V and J genes are TRBV2 and TRBJ2-1; 10 positions match TRBD1. CDR1 is SNHLY, CDR2 FYNNEI, per germline. This CDR3 has 18 amino acids. V lost 11 bases and J lost 8; bases outside the gene matches: 24. In nucleotides, the CDR3 is TGTGCCCTACCGAGACGGGACAGGGGTTCCCCTACGTACGATGAGCAGTTCTTC. The encoded protein is CALPRRDRGSPTYDEQFF.

The rearrangement links TRBV6-2 or TRBV6-3 to TRBJ1-1; D is unclear. The V gene lost 0 bases and the J gene lost 1 base, with 18 bases spanning the gap. The CDR3 has 18 amino acids. In germline, CDR1 is MNHEY, CDR2 SVGEGT. CDR3 DNA: TGTGCCAGCAGTTACTCAGGGCAGTTCGTCCGGGGGAACACTGAAGCTTTCTTT. It is translated as CASSYSGQFVRGNTEAFF.

The chain uses TRBV7-3 and TRBJ1-1; 10 bases are shared with TRBD1. Germline V gives CDR1 SGHTA, CDR2 FQGTGA. V gave up 1 base and J gave up 0 bases; unmatched junction bases: 8. The CDR3 length is 18 residues. CDR3 protein: CASSLNAGTGAMNTEAFF. Here the CDR3 DNA reads TGTGCCAGCAGCTTAAACGCCGGGACAGGGGCGATGAACACTGAAGCTTTCTTT.